The 9 T cell receptor beta chains reported below all come from one sample, sequenced in a study of T cell responses to AZD1222 COVID-19 vaccine. Sequencing used immunoSEQ multiplex PCR; TCRdb keeps in-frame clones, though not all of them. The data contain 85,000 to 120,000 clones, around 90% of them seen just once; the ten biggest clones take up approximately 5.4%. The sample in question was peripheral blood, obtained on day 0 of AZD1222 vaccination. The receptor set was obtained from an adult in good health.

The rearrangement joins TRBV2 to TRBJ2-3; 15 bases match TRBD2. J gave up 0 bases and V 2 bases, and 3 bases lay outside the gene matches. CDR3 length: 18 residues. The germline V gene encodes CDR1 SNHLY and CDR2 FYNNEI. CDR3 DNA sequence: TGTGCCAGCAGTGAACGGGGACTAGCGGGAGGCAGCACAGATACGCAGTATTTT. This gives the protein CASSERGLAGGSTDTQYF.

V gene TRBV5-1 combines with J gene TRBJ2-3; TRBD1 or TRBD2 may be the D gene (5 bases each). CDR1 SGHRS and CDR2 YFSETQ come from the germline V gene. Trimming removed 0 bases from V and 3 bases from J, with 8 bases in between. CDR3 length: 14 residues. The CDR3 bases are TGCGCCAGCAGCTTGGACAGGACTACAGATACGCAGTATTTT. It codes for CASSLDRTTDTQYF.

The J gene is TRBJ2-1, the V gene TRBV10-3; a weak D match, TRBD1 (5 bases). CDR3 length equals 14 residues. CDR1 and CDR2 (germline): ENHRY, SYGVKD. The V and J ends lost 9 bases and 5 bases respectively, with 17 bases between them. CDR3 protein: CAMGQGFSDNEQFF. In nucleotides, the CDR3 is TGTGCCATGGGGCAGGGATTCTCGGACAATGAGCAGTTCTTC.

The chain has TRBV7-2 and TRBJ1-5, with a possible D match to TRBD1 (5 bases). Per the germline V gene, CDR1 is SGHTA and CDR2 is FQGNSA. V was clipped by 1 base and J by 7 bases, with 8 bases between them. CDR3 length: 13 amino acids. DNA of the CDR3: TGTGCCAGCAGCTTAGGGGGACCCCAGCCCCAGCATTTT. Translated, it gives CASSLGGPQPQHF.

The J gene is TRBJ2-1, the V gene TRBV4-2; the D is unclear. The germline CDR1 and CDR2 sequences are LGHNA and YNFKEQ. Trimming cost V 1 base and J 8 bases, with 15 bases left between them. This CDR3 is 15 amino acids long. As DNA, the CDR3 is TGTGCCAGCAGCCAAGGTGACTCCCCCTGGGATGAGCAGTTCTTC. Encoded protein: CASSQGDSPWDEQFF.

The V call is TRBV7-9, the J call TRBJ1-1; 7 bases agree with TRBD1. The CDR3 spans 13 residues. V was clipped by 4 bases and J by 3 bases; unmatched bases: 2. From germline, CDR1 is SEHNR and CDR2 FQNEAQ (reference sequence). The CDR3, as DNA: TGTGCCAGCAGCTCCAGGGGGGACACTGAAGCTTTCTTT. Protein product: CASSSRGDTEAFF.

The V gene is TRBV6-5, the J gene TRBJ1-4; D unresolved. Germline loops: CDR1 MNHEY, CDR2 SVGAGI. The CDR3 loop spans 14 amino acids. V was clipped by 6 bases and J by 3 bases, with 11 bases between them. CDR3 sequence (DNA): TGTGCCAGCAGGCTCCGGGCTCCTAATGAAAAACTGTTTTTT. This encodes CASRLRAPNEKLFF.

The table lists this clone with a few counts. The rearrangement uses TRBV19 and TRBJ1-5; no clear D gene. Germline loops: CDR1 LNHDA, CDR2 SQIVND (reference sequence). V was clipped by 1 base and J by 3 bases, with 16 bases between them. The CDR3 contains 17 residues. CDR3 DNA sequence: TGTGCCAGTAGTATAGCGGAGGGCGCCCGCTTCAATCAGCCCCAGCATTTT. Translating gives CASSIAEGARFNQPQHF.

The CDR3 reads CASSMGNSLFNSPLHF. The DNA for the CDR3 is TGTGCCAGTAGTATGGGGAACTCTCTCTTTAATTCACCCCTCCACTTT. The J gene is TRBJ1-6, the V gene TRBV19; unclear D gene. In germline, CDR1 is LNHDA, CDR2 SQIVND (reference sequence). Trimming took 3 bases from V and 6 from J, leaving 15 bases between them. This CDR3 region has 16 residues.